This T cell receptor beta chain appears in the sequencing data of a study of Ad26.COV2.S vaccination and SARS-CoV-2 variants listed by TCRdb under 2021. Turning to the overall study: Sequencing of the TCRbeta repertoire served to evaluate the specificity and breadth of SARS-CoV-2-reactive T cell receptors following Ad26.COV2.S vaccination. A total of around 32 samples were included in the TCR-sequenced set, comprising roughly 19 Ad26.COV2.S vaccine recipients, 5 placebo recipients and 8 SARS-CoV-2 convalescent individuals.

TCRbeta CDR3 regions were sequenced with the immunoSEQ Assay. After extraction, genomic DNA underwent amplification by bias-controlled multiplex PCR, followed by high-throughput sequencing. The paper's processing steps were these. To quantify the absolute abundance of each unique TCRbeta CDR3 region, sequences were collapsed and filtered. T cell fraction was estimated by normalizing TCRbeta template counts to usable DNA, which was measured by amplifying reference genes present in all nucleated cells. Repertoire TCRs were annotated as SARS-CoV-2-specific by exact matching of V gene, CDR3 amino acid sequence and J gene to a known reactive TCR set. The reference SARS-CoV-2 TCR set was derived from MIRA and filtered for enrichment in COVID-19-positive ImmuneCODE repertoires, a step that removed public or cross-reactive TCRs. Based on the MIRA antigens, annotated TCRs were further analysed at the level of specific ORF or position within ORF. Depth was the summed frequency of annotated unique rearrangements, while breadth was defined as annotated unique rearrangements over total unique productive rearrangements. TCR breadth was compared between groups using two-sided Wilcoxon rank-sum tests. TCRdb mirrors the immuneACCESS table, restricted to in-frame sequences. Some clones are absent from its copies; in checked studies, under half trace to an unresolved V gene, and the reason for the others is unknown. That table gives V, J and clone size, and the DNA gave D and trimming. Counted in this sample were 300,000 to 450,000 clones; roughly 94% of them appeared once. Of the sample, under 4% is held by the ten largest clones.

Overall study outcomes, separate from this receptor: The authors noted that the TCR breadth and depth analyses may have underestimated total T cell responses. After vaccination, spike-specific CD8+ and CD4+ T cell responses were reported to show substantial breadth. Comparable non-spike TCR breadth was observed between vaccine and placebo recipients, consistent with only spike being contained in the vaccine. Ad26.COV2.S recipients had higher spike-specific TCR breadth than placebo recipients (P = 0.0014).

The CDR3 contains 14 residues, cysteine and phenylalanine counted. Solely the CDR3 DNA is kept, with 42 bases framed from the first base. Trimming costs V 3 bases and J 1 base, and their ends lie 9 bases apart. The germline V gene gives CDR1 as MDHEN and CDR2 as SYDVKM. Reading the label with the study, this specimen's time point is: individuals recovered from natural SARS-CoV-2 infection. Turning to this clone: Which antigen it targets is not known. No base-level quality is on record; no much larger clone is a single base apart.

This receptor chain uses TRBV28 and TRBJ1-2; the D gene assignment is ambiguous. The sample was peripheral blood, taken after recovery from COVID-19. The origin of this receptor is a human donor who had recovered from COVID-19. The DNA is TGTGCCAGCAGTTTGGCAGGTGATAACTATGGCTACACCTTC. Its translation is CASSLAGDNYGYTF.